These 2 T cell receptor beta chains originate from one sample sequenced in a study of beta chain features in type 1 diabetes. The isolated RNA, all of it, was reverse transcribed, so expressed TCRB transcripts were what got sequenced. Sequenced by immunoSEQ multiplex PCR; TCRdb stores in-frame clones only, minus some. The table lists roughly 240,000 clones, around an eighth of them singletons. Source material: naive CD4+ T cells from blood. These receptors originate from a woman aged 40 to 50 in good health.

Only a few counts were recorded for this clone. The chain joins TRBV11-2 to TRBJ2-2; TRBD2 might be the D (5 bases). Trimming shortened V by 5 bases and J by 6 bases, and 19 bases separated the two germline ends. Germline V CDR1 and CDR2: SGHAT, FQNNGV. The CDR3 spans 16 residues. The CDR3 region is CASSRGWADGAGELFF. The CDR3 DNA reads as TGTGCCAGCAGCAGAGGGTGGGCGGACGGTGCCGGGGAGCTGTTTTTT.

This clone was counted only a few times. V and J are TRBV4-3 and TRBJ1-2; possibly TRBD1 for D (6 bases). Trimming removed 1 base from V and 3 bases from J, with 12 bases in between. Looked up from germline, CDR1 is LGHNA and CDR2 is YSLEER. This CDR3 is built from 15 residues. The CDR3 sequence is CASSQVRGSYYGYTF. CDR3 coding DNA: TGCGCCAGCAGCCAAGTCAGGGGCAGCTACTATGGCTACACCTTC.